This T cell receptor beta chain was identified during a study of T cell responses to AZD1222 COVID-19 vaccine. Study-level points and caveats: Baseline seropositives among AZD1222 recipients totaled only five to seven.

Assay: immunoSEQ multiplex PCR; the TCRdb copy retains only in-frame clones and omits some. The sample has about 110,000 clones; 90% are singletons. This clone appeared a single time. Its target is unknown. The CDR3 contains 11 residues. Trimming removed 6 bases from V and 8 bases from J, with 8 bases in between. In germline, CDR1 is SNHLY, CDR2 FYNNEI. The receptor was derived from an adult who received the AZD1222 COVID-19 vaccine. This chain uses TRBV2 with TRBJ1-5; D not certain. Source: peripheral blood, taken 28 days after the second AZD1222 dose. The CDR3 DNA reads as TGTGCCAGCAGGACCTCTGAGCCCCAGCATTTT. This sequence encodes CASRTSEPQHF.